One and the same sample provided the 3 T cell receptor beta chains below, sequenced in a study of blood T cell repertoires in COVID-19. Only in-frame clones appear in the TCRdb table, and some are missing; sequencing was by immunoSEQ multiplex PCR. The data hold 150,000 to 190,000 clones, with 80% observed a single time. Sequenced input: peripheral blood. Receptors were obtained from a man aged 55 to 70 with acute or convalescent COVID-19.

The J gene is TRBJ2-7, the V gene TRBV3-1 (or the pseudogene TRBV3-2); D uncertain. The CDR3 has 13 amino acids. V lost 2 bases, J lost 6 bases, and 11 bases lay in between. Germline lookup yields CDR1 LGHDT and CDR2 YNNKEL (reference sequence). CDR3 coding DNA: TGTGCCAGCAGCCAACGGAGTCCGGGCGAGCAGTACTTC. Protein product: CASSQRSPGEQYF.

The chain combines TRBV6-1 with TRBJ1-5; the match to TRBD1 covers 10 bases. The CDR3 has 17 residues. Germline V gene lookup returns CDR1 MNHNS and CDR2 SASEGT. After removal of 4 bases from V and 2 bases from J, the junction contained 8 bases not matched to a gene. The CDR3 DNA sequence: TGTGCCAGCAGTGTGGGGACAGGGGCGGGTGGCAATCAGCCCCAGCATTTT. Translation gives CASSVGTGAGGNQPQHF.

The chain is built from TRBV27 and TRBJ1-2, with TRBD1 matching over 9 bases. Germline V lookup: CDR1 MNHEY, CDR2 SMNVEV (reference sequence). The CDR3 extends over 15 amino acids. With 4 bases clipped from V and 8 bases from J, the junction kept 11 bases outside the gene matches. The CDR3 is CASSSLKTGGVGYTF. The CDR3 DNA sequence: TGTGCCAGCAGTTCACTGAAGACAGGGGGGGTGGGCTACACCTTC.